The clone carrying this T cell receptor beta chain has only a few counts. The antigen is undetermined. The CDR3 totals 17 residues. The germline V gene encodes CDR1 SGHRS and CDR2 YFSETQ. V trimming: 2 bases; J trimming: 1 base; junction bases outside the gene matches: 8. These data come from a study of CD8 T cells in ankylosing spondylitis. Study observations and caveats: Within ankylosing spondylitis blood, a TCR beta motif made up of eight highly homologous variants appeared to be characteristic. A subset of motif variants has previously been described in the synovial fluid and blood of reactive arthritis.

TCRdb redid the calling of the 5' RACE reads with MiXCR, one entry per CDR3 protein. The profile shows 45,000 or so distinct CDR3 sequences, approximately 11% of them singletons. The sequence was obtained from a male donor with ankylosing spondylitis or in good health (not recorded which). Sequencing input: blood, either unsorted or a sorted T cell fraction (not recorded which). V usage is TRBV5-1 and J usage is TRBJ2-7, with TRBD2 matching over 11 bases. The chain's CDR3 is CASSFIPGTSGSYEQYF. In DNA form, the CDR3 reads TGCGCCAGCAGCTTTATCCCCGGGACTAGCGGTTCCTACGAGCAGTACTTC.